A selection of T cell receptor beta chains follows, all from one sample in a study of T cells in Graves' hyperthyroidism and ophthalmopathy. TCRdb itself ran the multiplex PCR reads through MiXCR, one entry per CDR3 protein. The profile shows some 370,000 distinct CDR3 sequences, over 13% of them singletons. Sequenced input: blood. Receptor source: a man over 45 with Graves' ophthalmopathy. CDR3s leave out the opening cysteine and the closing phenylalanine or tryptophan.

V gene: TRBV19; J gene: TRBJ2-1; CDR3 protein: ASSIEGLAGSYNEQF
V gene: TRBV20-1; J gene: TRBJ2-4; CDR3 protein: SARVPGSKNIQY
V gene: TRBV19; J gene: TRBJ2-3; CDR3 protein: ASEADTQY
V gene: TRBV7-9; J gene: TRBJ2-7; CDR3 protein: ASSPTGTLYEQY
V gene: TRBV3-1; J gene: TRBJ2-5; CDR3 protein: ASSPLAGGVETQY
V gene: TRBV20-1; J gene: TRBJ2-5; CDR3 protein: SPVAVRKTQY
V gene: TRBV11-3; J gene: TRBJ2-1; CDR3 protein: ASSPDIQASYNEQF
V gene: TRBV7-9; J gene: TRBJ2-5; CDR3 protein: ASSLTGTGGPETQY
V gene: TRBV19; J gene: TRBJ1-1; CDR3 protein: ASSTDTNTEAF
V gene: TRBV12-3/TRBV12-4; J gene: TRBJ2-4; CDR3 protein: ASSPDPLRTGQAGSIQY
V gene: TRBV5-1; J gene: TRBJ2-5; CDR3 protein: ASSLTSGSETQY
V gene: TRBV24-1; J gene: TRBJ2-1; CDR3 protein: ATSDNGRTYNGQF
V gene: TRBV10-3; J gene: TRBJ2-1; CDR3 protein: AISTLAGGQHEQF
V gene: TRBV29-1; J gene: TRBJ1-1; CDR3 protein: SVSSRNTEAF
V gene: TRBV20-1; J gene: TRBJ2-3; CDR3 protein: SARGLANTDTQY
V gene: TRBV15; J gene: TRBJ2-7; CDR3 protein: ATSRGTSGWNYEQY
V gene: TRBV11-2; J gene: TRBJ1-1; CDR3 protein: ASSQGRTVEAF
V gene: TRBV4-2; J gene: TRBJ2-1; CDR3 protein: ASSQELGLAGNEQF
V gene: TRBV6-1; J gene: TRBJ1-1; CDR3 protein: APGRGRPEAF
V gene: TRBV29-1; J gene: TRBJ2-7; CDR3 protein: SVVDGQTYEQY
V gene: TRBV27; J gene: TRBJ2-1; CDR3 protein: ASSLSGGRNNEQF
V gene: TRBV12-3/TRBV12-4; J gene: TRBJ2-7; CDR3 protein: ASSSSGGGGEQY
V gene: TRBV28; J gene: TRBJ2-3; CDR3 protein: ASSQGLAGRTDTQY
V gene: TRBV19; J gene: TRBJ1-6; CDR3 protein: ASSLRQVNSPLH
V gene: TRBV7-8; J gene: TRBJ2-3; CDR3 protein: ASSVPGSATDTQY
V gene: TRBV29-1; J gene: TRBJ1-2; CDR3 protein: SVVDGKYGYT
V gene: TRBV6-1; J gene: TRBJ1-2; CDR3 protein: ASSEGGVGYT
V gene: TRBV18; J gene: TRBJ2-7; CDR3 protein: ASSPTPPSLEQY
V gene: TRBV24-1; J gene: TRBJ2-5; CDR3 protein: ATSDQDREKTQY
V gene: TRBV27; J gene: TRBJ2-7; CDR3 protein: ASSLSVTVPLSYEQY
V gene: TRBV20-1; J gene: TRBJ1-1; CDR3 protein: SASRDASGSEAF
V gene: TRBV20-1; J gene: TRBJ1-1; CDR3 protein: SATRGDTEAF
V gene: TRBV28; J gene: TRBJ2-7; CDR3 protein: ASSFSGLSYEQY
V gene: TRBV2; J gene: TRBJ2-1; CDR3 protein: ASASSGSTHNEQF
V gene: TRBV24-1; J gene: TRBJ2-3; CDR3 protein: ATSDRGTLIDTQY
V gene: TRBV12-3/TRBV12-4; J gene: TRBJ2-1; CDR3 protein: ASSWRGRYNEQF
V gene: TRBV10-3; J gene: TRBJ2-7; CDR3 protein: AISESSGRPSYEQY
V gene: TRBV2; J gene: TRBJ1-5; CDR3 protein: ASSEIGVLGQPQH
V gene: TRBV7-9; J gene: TRBJ2-7; CDR3 protein: ASSLTSGLSLVSYEQY
V gene: TRBV7-8; J gene: TRBJ2-1; CDR3 protein: ASYSGYNEQF
V gene: TRBV2; J gene: TRBJ2-5; CDR3 protein: ASSARDRGVEETQY
V gene: TRBV19; J gene: TRBJ2-2; CDR3 protein: ASSKAGTNTGELF
V gene: TRBV15; J gene: TRBJ2-1; CDR3 protein: ATRPDWGSYNEQF
V gene: TRBV28; J gene: TRBJ2-2; CDR3 protein: ASSFSALAGLNTGELF
V gene: TRBV5-6; J gene: TRBJ2-1; CDR3 protein: ASSLKRQPYNEQF